The 18 T cell receptor beta chains listed next were all sequenced from one sample in a study of OX40 agonist ivuxolimab in advanced cancers. Repertoires were generated with immunoSEQ multiplex PCR, while TCRdb's copy carries only in-frame clones and drops some. The data contain 13,000 to 15,000 clones, about 75% of them singletons. Sequencing was performed on CD4+ or CD8+ T cells sorted from blood, taken in a trial of the OX40 agonist ivuxolimab. These receptors all stem from an adult with an advanced solid tumor such as melanoma, head and neck, liver or kidney cancer.

The chain links TRBV5-3 to TRBJ1-1; 7 bases map to TRBD1. TRBV5-3 is an ORF for which the function is uncertain. Trimming took 1 base from V and 3 from J; bases not matched to a gene: 12. This CDR3 region has 17 residues. CDR3 amino acids: CARSLLGGGFSYTEAFF. The CDR3 DNA follows: TGTGCCAGAAGCTTGTTAGGGGGCGGATTTTCGTACACTGAAGCTTTCTTT.

V is TRBV5-5 and J is TRBJ2-1; the match to TRBD2 covers 10 bases. Germline CDR1 is SGHKS and CDR2 is YYEKEE (reference sequence). V lost 6 bases, J lost 2 bases, and 5 bases stayed unmatched. The CDR3 is 15 residues long. CDR3 in amino acids: CASTSAGGPYNEQFF. CDR3 nucleotides: TGTGCCAGCACCTCAGCGGGGGGGCCCTACAATGAGCAGTTCTTC.

The CDR3 sequence is CASSLTLVDYGYTF. For the CDR3, the DNA is TGCGCCAGCAGCTTGACATTAGTTGACTATGGCTACACCTTC. The rearrangement uses TRBV5-1 and TRBJ1-2; D uncertain. This CDR3 has 14 amino acids. Trimming took off 1 base at V and 3 bases at J, with 10 bases between the two ends. Germline assignment: CDR1 SGHRS and CDR2 YFSETQ.

V is TRBV6-6 and J is TRBJ2-4; D is ambiguous. CDR3 length equals 14 residues. Germline CDR1 is MNHNY and CDR2 is SVGAGI (reference sequence). Trimming stripped 5 bases from V and 11 bases from J, with 19 bases between. DNA of the CDR3: TGTGCCAGCAGTGAGCTGGCCCTAACTGGCCTTCAGTACTTC. Translating it yields CASSELALTGLQYF.

The table lists this clone with a few counts. The chain links TRBV7-9 to TRBJ2-2; a possible D gene is TRBD1 (6 bases). Germline CDR1 SEHNR, CDR2 FQNEAQ (reference sequence). V lost 11 bases and J lost 1, with 11 bases in between. The CDR3 runs 13 residues. The CDR3 DNA reads TGTGCCCCACAGGGTGTGAACACCGGGGAGCTGTTTTTT. Translation gives CAPQGVNTGELFF.

This chain connects TRBV4-3 to TRBJ1-6; D is uncertain. From germline, CDR1 is LGHNA and CDR2 YSLEER. V lost 0 bases, J lost 5 bases, and 8 bases lay in between. CDR3 length: 15 amino acids. The CDR3 DNA sequence: TGCGCCAGCAGCCAAGAAACGGATGATAATTCACCCCTCCACTTT. This codes for CASSQETDDNSPLHF.

This clone is labeled as medium-sized. The V call is TRBV11-2, the J call TRBJ1-2; TRBD1 might be the D (6 bases). This CDR3 region has 16 residues. CDR1 and CDR2 (germline): SGHAT, FQNNGV. V was clipped by 1 base and J by 5 bases, with 17 bases between them. CDR3 nucleotides: TGTGCCAGCAGCTTAGCCGGCAGGGGAAGTTGGTATGGCTACACCTTC. Translating gives CASSLAGRGSWYGYTF.

The chain has TRBV5-6 and TRBJ2-7; D is unclear. CDR1 and CDR2 (germline): SGHDT, YYEEEE. The CDR3 length is 12 residues. Trimming took off 3 bases at V and 7 bases at J, with 11 bases between the two ends. For the CDR3, the DNA is TGTGCCAGCAGCTACGGGCCCGGGGAGCAGTACTTC. This gives the protein CASSYGPGEQYF.

The chain joins TRBV9 to TRBJ1-1; D might be TRBD1 (5 bases). This CDR3 is 14 amino acids long. The V and J ends lost 5 bases and 1 base respectively, with 12 bases between them. Germline CDR1 and CDR2: SGDLS and YYNGEE. Here the CDR3 reads CASSDGGTNTEAFF. CDR3 nucleotides: TGTGCCAGCAGTGATGGAGGGACGAACACTGAAGCTTTCTTT.

By sample share, this clone is medium-sized. The V call is TRBV7-8, the J call TRBJ1-1; D is ambiguous. CDR1 is SGHVS and CDR2 is FQNEAQ in the germline V gene. The CDR3 loop spans 18 amino acids. V was pared by 5 bases and J by 1 base, with 23 bases between. The CDR3 spells CASSPTLATANRNTEAFF. DNA for the CDR3: TGTGCCAGCAGCCCAACTCTAGCGACCGCAAATAGGAACACTGAAGCTTTCTTT.

This clone was seen only once. The V gene is TRBV7-9, the J gene TRBJ2-1; no definite D call. The CDR3 contains 12 residues. Germline V gene lookup returns CDR1 SEHNR and CDR2 FQNEAQ (reference sequence). V lost 3 bases to trimming and J lost 7 bases, with 7 bases between them. The CDR3 region has the DNA TGTGCCAGCAGCTTTACGGAAAATGAGCAGTTCTTC. The encoded protein is CASSFTENEQFF.

The rearrangement uses TRBV2 and TRBJ2-2, with 7 nucleotides matching TRBD2. CDR1 and CDR2 from the germline V gene are SNHLY and FYNNEI. The CDR3 extends over 15 amino acids. The V segment lost 5 bases and the J segment 6 bases; nucleotides outside the gene matches: 9. CDR3 DNA sequence: TGTGCCAGCAGTCCTCCCGGGGGGAGAGCCGGGGAGCTGTTTTTT. This codes for CASSPPGGRAGELFF.

This rearrangement joins TRBV2 to TRBJ1-2; no reliable D call. Trimming left V 0 bases short and J 6 bases short, with 8 bases between. CDR3 size: 13 residues. CDR1 and CDR2 from the germline V gene are SNHLY and FYNNEI. DNA of the CDR3: TGTGCCAGCAGTGAAGCGCTAGGAAATGGCTACACCTTC. Translated, it gives CASSEALGNGYTF.

The chain joins TRBV5-6 to TRBJ2-1; 8 bases align to TRBD1. CDR3 length: 17 residues. The germline V gene encodes CDR1 SGHDT and CDR2 YYEEEE. The junction had 10 bases not matched to a gene; V was cut back by 4 bases and J by 1 base. In DNA, the CDR3 is TGTGCCAGCAGCACCCACGACAGGGGAAGGTCCTACAATGAGCAGTTCTTC. Translation: CASSTHDRGRSYNEQFF.

V and J are TRBV19 and TRBJ2-5, with 7 bases fitting TRBD1. Germline V lookup: CDR1 LNHDA, CDR2 SQIVND (reference sequence). V lost 1 base and J lost 2; bases outside the gene matches: 4. The CDR3 has 15 amino acids. This CDR3 reads CASSIVIQGQETQYF. CDR3 nucleotides: TGTGCCAGTAGTATAGTTATACAGGGGCAAGAGACCCAGTACTTC.

This clone was counted between two and nine times. The V call is TRBV9, the J call TRBJ2-7, with D hard to call. V gave up 0 bases and J gave up 6 bases, with 7 bases separating them. This CDR3 has 12 residues. Germline V lookup: CDR1 SGDLS, CDR2 YYNGEE. This CDR3 is CASSVGFSEQYF. In DNA form, the CDR3 reads TGTGCCAGCAGCGTAGGGTTCAGCGAGCAGTACTTC.

This clone came up once. The conserved final phenylalanine or tryptophan is absent from the CDR3, which likely points to a read error. The rearrangement joins TRBV27 to TRBJ1-2; TRBD1 agrees at 7 bases. This CDR3 has 15 amino acids. CDR1 and CDR2 (germline): MNHEY, SMNVEV (reference sequence). The V and J ends lost 2 bases and 4 bases, in that order; junction bases with no gene match: 7. CDR3 amino acids: CASSLPGTEPYGYTL. The CDR3 bases are TGTGCCAGCAGTTTACCTGGGACAGAGCCCTATGGCTACACCCTC.

This chain uses TRBV19 with TRBJ2-3; no definite D call. The CDR3 is 13 amino acids. CDR1 and CDR2 (germline): LNHDA, SQIVND (reference sequence). V was cut by 3 bases and J by 1 base, with 5 bases left in between. The CDR3 bases are TGTGCCAGTAGTATTTTCCGCACAGATACGCAGTATTTT. Amino acid sequence: CASSIFRTDTQYF.